These 31 T cell receptor beta chains were all obtained from the same sample, sequenced in a study of blood T cell repertoires in COVID-19. The method was immunoSEQ multiplex PCR; TCRdb's version includes in-frame clones alone and lacks a portion of them. The data hold around 140,000 clones, with 86% observed a single time. Source material: PBMCs or T cells enriched from blood (not recorded which). These receptors were obtained from a man between 45 and 60 years old who had recovered from COVID-19.

V and J are TRBV27 and TRBJ1-5, with a tentative D call TRBD1 (6 bases). The CDR3 is made up of 14 amino acids. Germline CDR1 reads MNHEY; CDR2 reads SMNVEV (reference sequence). V gave up 1 base and J gave up 6 bases, with 10 bases separating them. The CDR3 loop reads CASSLFYRVQPQHF. CDR3 DNA: TGTGCCAGCAGTTTATTTTACAGGGTTCAGCCCCAGCATTTT.

This sequence joins TRBV3-1 (or the pseudogene TRBV3-2) and TRBJ2-6; no clear D gene. The CDR3 has 12 residues. Germline V gene lookup returns CDR1 LGHDT and CDR2 YNNKEL (reference sequence). V was cut by 4 bases and J by 7 bases, with 5 bases left in between. The CDR3 is CASSRGANVLTF. The CDR3 DNA reads TGTGCCAGCAGCCGAGGTGCCAACGTCCTGACTTTC.

The chain uses TRBV20-1 and TRBJ2-6, with D possibly matching TRBD1 (5 bases). The CDR3 has 14 residues. V was pared by 3 bases and J by 4 bases, with 10 bases between. CDR1 and CDR2 (germline): DFQATT, SNEGSKA (reference sequence). The CDR3 DNA is TGCAGTGCTAGTGCAGGGCTCGGGGCCAACGTCCTGACTTTC. Encoded protein: CSASAGLGANVLTF.

The chain has TRBV28 and TRBJ1-5; tentative D call: TRBD1 (6 bases). Trimming cost V 2 bases and J 8 bases, with 13 bases left between them. Germline V lookup: CDR1 MDHEN, CDR2 SYDVKM. CDR3 length: 14 amino acids. The CDR3 region is CASSLVTGRKPQHF. The CDR3 region has the DNA TGTGCCAGCAGTTTAGTAACAGGGCGGAAGCCCCAGCATTTT.

The rearrangement joins TRBV11-3 to TRBJ2-1; 9 bases map to TRBD1. Looked up from germline, CDR1 is SGHNT and CDR2 is YENEEA. V lost 5 bases, J lost 3 bases, and 11 bases stayed unmatched. CDR3 length equals 17 residues. The CDR3 DNA follows: TGTGCCAGCAGCGGAGGCGCCGGGACAGGGCTCTACAATGAGCAGTTCTTC. It codes for CASSGGAGTGLYNEQFF.

This clone was detected a few times. The rearrangement uses TRBV19 and TRBJ2-7; a weak D match, TRBD2 (6 bases). V was cut by 5 bases and J by 0 bases, with 11 bases left in between. This CDR3 is built from 14 residues. The germline gives CDR1 LNHDA, CDR2 SQIVND (reference sequence). The CDR3 protein is CASSGRHSSYEQYF. The CDR3 nucleotides read TGTGCCAGTAGTGGGAGGCATAGCTCCTACGAGCAGTACTTC.

V is TRBV5-5 and J is TRBJ2-7, with 8 bases lining up with TRBD1. Trimming removed 4 bases from V and 4 bases from J; junction bases left unmatched: 13. The germline V gene encodes CDR1 SGHKS and CDR2 YYEKEE (reference sequence). The CDR3 length is 16 residues. The CDR3 loop reads CASSPTRTGTLYEQYV. The DNA for the CDR3 is TGTGCCAGCAGCCCGACCCGGACAGGGACCTTATACGAGCAGTACGTC.

The gene calls are TRBV5-6 and TRBJ1-2, with 10 bases identical to TRBD1. The junction had 10 bases not matched to a gene; V was cut back by 4 bases and J by 4 bases. The CDR3 extends over 16 amino acids. CDR1 and CDR2 from the germline V gene are SGHDT and YYEEEE. The CDR3 loop is CASSTGDRGPPYGYTF. The CDR3 DNA reads as TGTGCCAGCAGCACAGGTGACAGGGGGCCACCCTATGGCTACACCTTC.

This sequence joins TRBV10-3 and TRBJ1-1; D is perhaps TRBD1 (5 bases). The CDR3 totals 11 residues. Germline V gene data show CDR1 as ENHRY and CDR2 as SYGVKD. The V and J ends lost 8 bases and 3 bases respectively, with 7 bases between them. This CDR3 reads CAIGGDTEAFF. In nucleotides, the CDR3 is TGTGCCATCGGGGGGGACACTGAAGCTTTCTTT.

The CDR3 region is CASSTPGTGDGYTF. The CDR3 DNA follows: TGTGCCAGCAGTACACCCGGGACAGGGGACGGCTACACCTTC. The chain links TRBV27 to TRBJ1-2; 10 bases map to TRBD1. The V gene end was trimmed by 5 bases and the J gene end by 8 bases; junction bases not matched to a gene: 8. This CDR3 region has 14 residues. The germline gives CDR1 MNHEY, CDR2 SMNVEV (reference sequence).

This clone showed up just once. This chain joins TRBV4-1 and TRBJ1-2; D perhaps matches TRBD1 (5 bases). The CDR3 has 16 residues. Germline assignment: CDR1 MGHRA and CDR2 YSYEKL. V was trimmed by 4 bases and J by 4 bases, leaving 19 bases between them. The CDR3 here is CASSRSWRGGSYGYTF. The CDR3 DNA sequence: TGCGCCAGCAGCCGTAGTTGGAGGGGAGGTAGCTATGGCTACACCTTC.

The chain links TRBV6-2 or TRBV6-3 to TRBJ2-1; D not certain. V dropped 2 bases and J dropped 6 bases, with 2 bases sitting between them. Germline values: CDR1 MNHEY, CDR2 SVGEGT. CDR3 size: 11 residues. CDR3 sequence (DNA): TGTGCCAGCAGTTACCGCAATGAGCAGTTCTTC. Translating gives CASSYRNEQFF.

This chain joins TRBV19 and TRBJ2-3; D is possibly TRBD2 (5 bases). The CDR3 runs to 14 residues. Trimming pared 3 bases from V and 6 bases from J, leaving 13 bases between. Per the germline V gene, CDR1 is LNHDA and CDR2 is SQIVND (reference sequence). The CDR3 nucleotides are TGTGCCAGTAGTATGGACTCAATCTGGGATACGCAGTATTTT. It is translated as CASSMDSIWDTQYF.

The CDR3 region is CASRGGASNQPQHF. The CDR3 nucleotides read TGTGCCAGCAGGGGAGGGGCCAGCAATCAGCCCCAGCATTTT. This chain links TRBV2 with TRBJ1-5; a weak D match, TRBD1 (5 bases). V gave up 6 bases and J gave up 1 base, with 10 bases separating them. The CDR3 loop spans 14 amino acids. Germline V gives CDR1 SNHLY, CDR2 FYNNEI.

This clone was counted a single time. The chain carries TRBV10-2 and TRBJ1-2, with 10 bases aligning to TRBD1. After removal of 6 bases from V and 2 bases from J, the junction contained 6 bases not matched to a gene. The CDR3 spans 15 residues. Germline V gene lookup returns CDR1 WSHSY and CDR2 SAAADI. The CDR3 DNA sequence: TGCGCCAGCAGGAAAATGACAGGGGGCAACTATGGCTACACCTTC. Translating gives CASRKMTGGNYGYTF.

The chain recombines TRBV7-6 with TRBJ1-1, with a tentative D call TRBD1 (6 bases). The CDR3 totals 15 residues. The germline CDR1 and CDR2 sequences are SGHVS and FNYEAQ. Trimming pared 2 bases from V and 2 bases from J, leaving 12 bases between. CDR3 amino acids: CASSLHTGRNTEAFF. CDR3 nucleotides: TGTGCCAGCAGCTTACATACAGGGAGAAACACTGAAGCTTTCTTT.

The chain is built from TRBV7-2 and TRBJ2-1; TRBD1 matches at 8 bases. In germline, CDR1 is SGHTA, CDR2 FQGNSA. Trimming took 5 bases from V and 2 from J; bases not matched to a gene: 8. The CDR3 is 16 residues long. The CDR3 here is CASSPRQGRTYNEQFF. CDR3 in DNA: TGTGCCAGCAGCCCGAGACAGGGGAGGACCTACAATGAGCAGTTCTTC.

The chain couples TRBV2 to TRBJ1-2; 9 positions agree with TRBD1. The CDR3 is 17 residues long. CDR1 and CDR2 from the germline V gene are SNHLY and FYNNEI. The junction had 6 bases not matched to a gene; V was cut back by 1 base and J by 0 bases. The CDR3 sequence is CASSEEPTGGPNYGYTF. The CDR3 nucleotides are TGTGCCAGCAGTGAAGAGCCCACAGGGGGCCCTAACTATGGCTACACCTTC.

The chain couples TRBV2 to TRBJ1-6; D is ambiguous. The CDR3 covers 14 residues. From germline, CDR1 is SNHLY and CDR2 FYNNEI. V lost 6 bases and J 9 bases, leaving 15 bases between the germline ends. CDR3 DNA: TGTGCCAGCAGCGAGAATCCCGGGTTTTCACCCCTCCACTTT. The encoded protein is CASSENPGFSPLHF.

This clone has more than one count but fewer than ten. This chain links TRBV5-4 with TRBJ1-1; no clear D. Trimming cost V 3 bases and J 6 bases, with 12 bases left between them. Germline values: CDR1 SGHNT, CDR2 YYREEE (reference sequence). The CDR3 spans 13 residues. The CDR3: CASSSGRAPEAFF. The DNA for the CDR3 is TGTGCCAGCAGCTCGGGGAGAGCCCCTGAAGCTTTCTTT.

This clone is a singleton in its sample. This rearrangement joins TRBV24-1 to TRBJ2-1; 12 bases are a match to TRBD2. The J segment lost 10 bases and the V segment lost 4 bases, leaving 13 bases of the junction unmatched. Germline-derived CDR1 and CDR2 are KGHDR and SFDVKD. This CDR3 region has 17 residues. For the CDR3, the DNA is TGTGCCACCAGTGACTCGACTAGCGGGAGAACACTACGGGAGCAGTTCTTC. Amino acids: CATSDSTSGRTLREQFF.

This clone was found once. V usage is TRBV6-5 and J usage is TRBJ1-4, with 10 bases matching TRBD1. The V gene's germline CDR1 is MNHEY and CDR2 SVGAGI. V trimming: 6 bases; J trimming: 7 bases; junction bases outside the gene matches: 8. This CDR3 has 15 amino acids. The DNA for the CDR3 is TGTGCCAGCAGCTCCGCGAGGACAGGGGGTGAAAAACTGTTTTTT. Amino acids: CASSSARTGGEKLFF.

The CDR3 DNA reads as TGTGCCTGGAAAGGACAGGGAAGGTCACCCCTCCACTTT. Its translation: CAWKGQGRSPLHF. The chain uses TRBV30 and TRBJ1-6; 8 bases are shared with TRBD1. The germline gives CDR1 GTSNPN, CDR2 SVGIG (reference sequence). This CDR3 comprises 13 residues. J gave up 10 bases and V 4 bases, and 6 bases lay outside the gene matches.

The chain recombines TRBV5-4 with TRBJ1-6; a weak D match, TRBD1 (6 bases). Germline CDR1 is SGHNT and CDR2 is YYREEE (reference sequence). V dropped 3 bases and J dropped 7 bases, with 8 bases sitting between them. The CDR3 contains 13 residues. This CDR3 is CASSSTGNSPLHF. The DNA for the CDR3 is TGTGCCAGCAGCTCCACAGGGAATTCACCCCTCCACTTT. The full variable domain, completed using reference TRBV5-4 and TRBJ1-6, is ETGVTQSPTHLIKTRGQQVTLRCSSQSGHNTVSWYQQALGQGPQFIFQYYREEENGRGNFPPRFSGLQFPNYSSELNVNALELDDSALYLCASSSTGNSPLHFGNGTRLTVT.

V gene TRBV5-4 combines with J gene TRBJ1-2; weak D call: TRBD1 (6 bases). In germline, CDR1 is SGHNT, CDR2 YYREEE (reference sequence). V lost 0 bases, J lost 3 bases, and 6 bases lay in between. The CDR3 spans 13 residues. CDR3 protein: CASSLDRDYGYTF. CDR3 nucleotide sequence: TGTGCCAGCAGCTTGGACAGGGACTATGGCTACACCTTC.

The chain uses TRBV19 and TRBJ2-5; perhaps TRBD1 as D (6 bases). With 0 bases removed from V and 4 bases from J, the gap between germline ends came to 12 bases. In germline, CDR1 is LNHDA, CDR2 SQIVND (reference sequence). This CDR3 has 15 amino acids. CDR3 in amino acids: CASSIDQGNRETQYF. As DNA, the CDR3 is TGTGCCAGTAGTATAGATCAGGGGAATCGAGAGACCCAGTACTTC.

The chain couples TRBV2 to TRBJ2-7; D ambiguous. The CDR3 covers 13 residues. Germline-derived CDR1 and CDR2 are SNHLY and FYNNEI. V dropped 2 bases and J dropped 0 bases, with 5 bases sitting between them. The CDR3: CASSERVSYEQYF. CDR3 in DNA: TGTGCCAGCAGTGAACGGGTCTCCTACGAGCAGTACTTC.

V is TRBV2 and J is TRBJ1-2, with 8 bases that match TRBD1. V gave up 2 bases and J gave up 6 bases; unmatched junction bases: 2. In germline, CDR1 is SNHLY, CDR2 FYNNEI. The length of the CDR3 is 13 residues. The CDR3 is CASSERRGHGYTF. The CDR3 nucleotides read TGTGCCAGCAGTGAACGCAGGGGGCATGGCTACACCTTC.

This sequence joins TRBV2 and TRBJ2-7; 8 bases line up with TRBD1. The V gene's germline CDR1 is SNHLY and CDR2 FYNNEI. Trimming removed 2 bases from V and 2 bases from J; junction bases left unmatched: 2. This CDR3 has 14 residues. CDR3 loop: CASSEQGAAYEQYF. CDR3 DNA sequence: TGTGCCAGCAGTGAACAGGGGGCTGCCTACGAGCAGTACTTC.

The V call is TRBV18, the J call TRBJ2-5, with 10 bases matching TRBD2. The germline CDR1 and CDR2 sequences are KGHSH and LQKENI. The junction had 5 bases not matched to a gene; V was cut back by 3 bases and J by 1 base. CDR3 length equals 16 residues. In DNA, the CDR3 is TGTGCCAGCTCACCCAAAGCGGGGGGGCTCCAAGAGACCCAGTACTTC. It translates to CASSPKAGGLQETQYF.

The chain uses TRBV19 and TRBJ1-1; TRBD1 aligns across 7 bases. CDR3 length equals 16 residues. CDR1 is LNHDA, CDR2 SQIVND, per germline (reference sequence). The V segment lost 2 bases and the J segment 4 bases; nucleotides outside the gene matches: 10. The CDR3 nucleotides are TGTGCCAGTAGTATACCCCGGACAGGTGTTGGCACTGAAGCTTTCTTT. Amino acids: CASSIPRTGVGTEAFF.